This T cell receptor (beta chain) came from a study of shared clonotypes between healthy human individuals. Study overall: Each donor's CD4 naive and CD4 memory cells filled three plates apiece, CD8 naive two, and CD8 memory one. General study points: Larger estimated richness was generally seen in naive subsets than in memory subsets.

Trimming at V came to 6 bases and at J to 0 bases, leaving 4 bases not matched to a gene. Germline lookup yields CDR1 SNHLY and CDR2 FYNNEI. The length of the CDR3 is 15 residues. How the authors handled the data: Junction-only sequences without quality scores came from ImmunoSEQ, so filtering differed. Data came from immunoSEQ multiplex PCR; TCRdb stores just in-frame clones and leaves some out. V and J calls plus clone size are reproduced from that table; the DNA served to infer D and trimming. Of fewer than 3 million clones listed, around 93% are singletons. For this clone: Its specificity is not known.

This clonotype originated in a man aged 18 to 35 in good health. Some clones in this sample may be carry-over from other donors' samples. The sample taken for sequencing was naive CD4+ T cells from PBMCs. Subset indicated: CD45RA+ positively selected. This chain joins TRBV2 and TRBJ2-3; 9 nucleotides match TRBD2. The CDR3 loop is CASRIAGVSTDTQYF. DNA of the CDR3: TGTGCCAGCAGGATAGCGGGGGTTAGCACAGATACGCAGTATTTT.